This record looks at one T cell receptor beta chain sequence and its context. Its antigen is not identified. These data originate in a study of tumor-infiltrating lymphocytes in localized non-small cell lung cancer. Study-wide background: Some samples were collected after neoadjuvant chemotherapy; smokers, never-smokers and several histologies were included.

General observations from the study: Only some patients had TCR sequencing, depending on available tissue. No T-cell fraction difference was seen between IM1 and IM2 tumors.

This table comes from immunoSEQ multiplex PCR, and its TCRdb copy is limited to in-frame clones, with some not included. The data contain roughly 9,100 clones, about 77% of them singletons. The CDR3 has 15 residues. V gave up 5 bases and J gave up 7 bases, with 20 bases separating them. Per the germline V gene, CDR1 is SGHNT and CDR2 is YENEEA. The sequenced sample was uninvolved lung tissue not adjacent to the tumor. This TCR was recovered from a human donor with non-small cell lung cancer. V and J are TRBV11-3 and TRBJ2-5; D is unresolved. CDR3 sequence (DNA): TGTGCCAGCAGCCGAGATGGGTTCGGAGAAGCGACCCAGTACTTC. This codes for CASSRDGFGEATQYF.